These 27 T cell receptor beta chains originate from one sample sequenced in a study of blood T cell repertoires in COVID-19. Method: immunoSEQ multiplex PCR; TCRdb's copy keeps in-frame clones and lacks some. Here the sample spans approximately 300,000 clones, 86% being singletons. The sample taken for sequencing was peripheral blood. These receptors all stem from a woman aged 45-65 years with acute or convalescent COVID-19.

J is TRBJ1-2 and V is TRBV5-4; D is unresolved. The CDR3 contains 14 residues. Trimming stripped 2 bases from V and 3 bases from J, with 11 bases between. The germline CDR1 and CDR2 sequences are SGHNT and YYREEE (reference sequence). For the CDR3, the DNA is TGTGCCAGCAGCTTAGAGGTCGGGGACTATGGCTACACCTTC. It specifies CASSLEVGDYGYTF. The full variable domain, rest sourced from reference TRBV5-4 and TRBJ1-2, is ETGVTQSPTHLIKTRGQQVTLRCSSQSGHNTVSWYQQALGQGPQFIFQYYREEENGRGNFPPRFSGLQFPNYSSELNVNALELDDSALYLCASSLEVGDYGYTFGSGTRLTVV.

The V and J genes are TRBV2 and TRBJ1-5, with D hard to call. This CDR3 is built from 14 residues. The germline CDR1 and CDR2 sequences are SNHLY and FYNNEI. V was clipped by 3 bases and J by 0 bases, with 6 bases between them. CDR3: CASSDGYSNQPQHF. The CDR3, as DNA: TGTGCCAGCAGTGACGGGTATAGCAATCAGCCCCAGCATTTT.

In nucleotides, the CDR3 is TGTGCCAGCAGAATAGCGGGAGACCCCTACAATGAGCAGTTCTTC. Translated: CASRIAGDPYNEQFF. The chain couples TRBV28 to TRBJ2-1; 9 nucleotides match TRBD2. The V and J ends lost 6 bases and 2 bases, in that order; junction bases with no gene match: 5. The CDR3 sequence is 15 residues long. Germline loops: CDR1 MDHEN, CDR2 SYDVKM.

This sequence joins TRBV4-2 and TRBJ1-2; TRBD1 might be the D (5 bases). V was cut by 2 bases and J by 8 bases, with 24 bases left in between. Germline loops: CDR1 LGHNA, CDR2 YNFKEQ. CDR3 length equals 17 residues. CDR3 sequence reads: CASSQPYRKGRRGGYTF. The CDR3 DNA reads as TGTGCCAGCAGCCAACCCTACAGAAAAGGCCGTCGGGGGGGCTACACCTTC.

In its sample, this clone was seen a few times. The rearrangement uses TRBV6-5 and TRBJ1-5, with D tentatively TRBD1 (5 bases). V was clipped by 6 bases and J by 4 bases, with 13 bases between them. Germline V gene sequence: CDR1 MNHEY, CDR2 SVGAGI. The CDR3 spans 14 residues. The chain's CDR3 is CASRGPHLNQPQHF. As DNA, the CDR3 is TGTGCCAGCAGGGGGCCTCACTTAAATCAGCCCCAGCATTTT.

The chain joins TRBV2 to TRBJ2-7, with 7 bases identical to TRBD2. Germline V gene sequence: CDR1 SNHLY, CDR2 FYNNEI. The length of the CDR3 is 15 residues. V was clipped by 6 bases and J by 0 bases; unmatched bases: 8. In DNA form, the CDR3 reads TGTGCCAGCAGCGAGGGACTACCCAGCTCCTACGAGCAGTACTTC. Translated: CASSEGLPSSYEQYF.

The rearrangement uses TRBV4-2 and TRBJ2-1, with TRBD2 identical over 7 bases. The CDR3 is 18 amino acids. Germline values: CDR1 LGHNA, CDR2 YNFKEQ. Trimming took 1 base from V and 0 from J; bases not matched to a gene: 9. The CDR3 DNA reads TGTGCCAGCAGCCAAGGGGGGGACGGGAGGAGCTCCTACAATGAGCAGTTCTTC. It yields the protein CASSQGGDGRSSYNEQFF.

The chain couples TRBV11-2 to TRBJ2-1; 14 bases are shared with TRBD2. The CDR3 totals 17 residues. From germline, CDR1 is SGHAT and CDR2 FQNNGV. V was clipped by 8 bases and J by 5 bases; unmatched bases: 11. The CDR3 protein is CASGHGTSGSVHNEQFF. CDR3 nucleotide sequence: TGTGCCAGCGGACACGGGACTAGCGGGAGTGTGCACAATGAGCAGTTCTTC.

V and J are TRBV28 and TRBJ2-3; 8 bases align to TRBD2. The CDR3 sequence is 15 residues long. Trimming removed 2 bases from V and 6 bases from J; junction bases left unmatched: 7. CDR1 is MDHEN and CDR2 is SYDVKM in the germline V gene. The CDR3 protein is CASSLGGLVSDTQYF. The CDR3 bases are TGTGCCAGCAGTTTAGGGGGACTAGTATCGGATACGCAGTATTTT.

The chain has TRBV6-6 and TRBJ1-1; D is possibly TRBD1 (5 bases). Germline CDR1 reads MNHNY; CDR2 reads SVGAGI (reference sequence). Deletions cut 2 bases from V and 3 bases from J, with 7 bases between. This CDR3 spans 13 amino acids. CDR3 sequence: CASSYGGDTEAFF. The CDR3 DNA reads TGTGCCAGCAGTTACGGAGGGGACACTGAAGCTTTCTTT.

The chain has TRBV5-6 and TRBJ1-1; D is perhaps TRBD1 (6 bases). The V end was cut by 0 bases, the J end by 1 base, with 13 bases between. Per germline, CDR1 SGHDT and CDR2 YYEEEE. This CDR3 comprises 16 residues. The CDR3 protein is CASSLGWGQKNTEAFF. As DNA, the CDR3 is TGTGCCAGCAGCTTGGGGTGGGGACAAAAGAACACTGAAGCTTTCTTT.

This chain connects TRBV7-2 to TRBJ2-3; D call uncertain. The CDR3 contains 14 residues. The ends were cut back, 3 bases at V and 7 bases at J, with 14 bases in the middle. From germline, CDR1 is SGHTA and CDR2 FQGNSA. In DNA form, the CDR3 reads TGTGCCAGCAGCTTCCCAAGTCAGTTACATACGCAGTATTTT. Protein: CASSFPSQLHTQYF.

This chain links TRBV28 with TRBJ1-2; D perhaps matches TRBD1 (6 bases). Trimming stripped 7 bases from V and 10 bases from J, with 13 bases between. Germline V gene sequence: CDR1 MDHEN, CDR2 SYDVKM. The CDR3 length is 11 residues. CDR3 coding DNA: TGTGCCAGCATCTCTCGGGACAACTACACCTTC. Protein sequence: CASISRDNYTF.

Points on this clone: One end of the junction is discordant with germline, which a read error may explain. V and J are TRBV19 and TRBJ2-7, with D perhaps matching TRBD2 (6 bases). CDR3 length equals 13 residues. CDR1 and CDR2 from the germline V gene are LNHDA and SQIVND (reference sequence). CDR3 protein: CSSSPRGSYEQYF. The CDR3, as DNA: TGTTCCAGTAGCCCCCGGGGGTCCTACGAGCAGTACTTC. Filled out from reference TRBV19 and TRBJ2-7, the complete variable domain reads DGGITQSPKYLFRKEGQNVTLSCEQNLNHDAMYWYRQDPGQGLRLIYYSQIVNDFQKGDIAEGYSVSREKKESFPLTVTSAQKNPTAFYLCSSSPRGSYEQYFGPGTRLTVT.

J is TRBJ2-7 and V is TRBV19; TRBD1 might be the D (6 bases). CDR1 LNHDA and CDR2 SQIVND come from the germline V gene (reference sequence). The CDR3 runs 15 residues. Trimming pared 6 bases from V and 0 bases from J, leaving 15 bases between. The CDR3 region has the DNA TGTGCCAGTAGAATAACCGGGACAATCTCCTACGAGCAGTACTTC. Translation: CASRITGTISYEQYF.

This chain uses TRBV6-8 with TRBJ1-2; a weak D match, TRBD1 (6 bases). V lost 6 bases to trimming and J lost 3 bases, with 17 bases between them. The CDR3 loop spans 15 amino acids. Germline V gives CDR1 MNHGY, CDR2 SAAAGT. CDR3 nucleotide sequence: TGTGCCAGCAGAATGGTGACAGGTGTGGACTATGGCTACACCTTC. Amino acids: CASRMVTGVDYGYTF.

The chain carries TRBV5-4 and TRBJ2-4; 9 bases are shared with TRBD2. J lost 5 bases, V lost 4 bases, and 4 bases had no gene match. The germline CDR1 and CDR2 sequences are SGHNT and YYREEE (reference sequence). The CDR3 loop spans 14 amino acids. CDR3 amino acids: CASSVAGAENIQYF. CDR3 nucleotides: TGTGCCAGCAGCGTAGCGGGAGCTGAAAACATTCAGTACTTC.

This clone was seen a few times. V and J are TRBV28 and TRBJ2-3; D call uncertain. The CDR3 is 13 amino acids. V dropped 5 bases and J dropped 2 bases, with 8 bases sitting between them. CDR1 and CDR2 (germline): MDHEN, SYDVKM. CDR3 region: CASSPGDTDTQYF. In nucleotides, the CDR3 is TGTGCCAGCAGTCCTGGAGACACAGATACGCAGTATTTT.

As regards this clone: Distinct nucleotide sequences in the sample also encode this CDR3. This chain links TRBV2 with TRBJ2-7, with unresolved D. Germline CDR1 reads SNHLY; CDR2 reads FYNNEI. CDR3 length: 12 amino acids. Between the trimmed V and J ends, which lost 6 bases and 6 bases, there was a span of 12 bases. CDR3 coding DNA: TGTGCCAGCAGAGCGCCCCTAGGCGAGCAGTACTTC. The encoded protein is CASRAPLGEQYF.

The chain links TRBV5-1 to TRBJ1-5; D is unresolved. The CDR3 runs 14 residues. CDR1 is SGHRS and CDR2 is YFSETQ in the germline V gene. V was trimmed by 5 bases and J by 0 bases, leaving 9 bases between them. CDR3 DNA sequence: TGCGCCAGCAGGCCCGACATTAGCAATCAGCCCCAGCATTTT. It is translated as CASRPDISNQPQHF.

The V and J genes are TRBV10-2 and TRBJ2-7; 7 bases fit TRBD2. The CDR3 runs to 14 residues. Germline trimming cut 6 bases from V and 2 bases from J; bases unmatched to any gene: 7. In germline, CDR1 is WSHSY, CDR2 SAAADI. DNA of the CDR3: TGCGCCAGCAGGGCAAGCGGGGCCGCCTACGAGCAGTACTTC. As protein: CASRASGAAYEQYF.

V gene TRBV12-3 or TRBV12-4 combines with J gene TRBJ2-7; 7 bases are a match to TRBD1. This CDR3 contains 13 residues. V lost 7 bases to trimming and J lost 6 bases; unmatched junction nucleotides: 9. CDR3 sequence reads: CASTPGQAAEQYF. The CDR3 DNA follows: TGTGCCAGCACTCCCGGACAGGCCGCCGAGCAGTACTTC.

This chain links TRBV19 with TRBJ2-5, with TRBD1 as a possible D gene (5 bases). V shed 3 bases and J shed 5 bases, with 16 bases lying between them. The germline CDR1 and CDR2 sequences are LNHDA and SQIVND (reference sequence). The CDR3 is 15 residues long. DNA of the CDR3: TGTGCCAGTAGTATCAATCCGGACATGTTGGAGACCCAGTACTTC. Its protein product is CASSINPDMLETQYF.

The chain joins TRBV4-3 to TRBJ2-7, with 10 bases aligning to TRBD1. The CDR3 loop spans 16 amino acids. The V gene end was trimmed by 4 bases and the J gene end by 2 bases; junction bases not matched to a gene: 8. CDR1 LGHNA and CDR2 YSLEER come from the germline V gene. The CDR3 reads CASSPVGQGVPYEQYF. The CDR3, as DNA: TGCGCCAGCAGCCCCGTAGGACAGGGGGTGCCCTACGAGCAGTACTTC.

The rearrangement links TRBV7-6 to TRBJ1-6, with 9 bases that match TRBD1. This CDR3 is 13 amino acids long. Losses at the gene ends were 3 bases for V and 9 bases for J; bases not matched to a gene: 0. Germline V gives CDR1 SGHVS, CDR2 FNYEAQ. In DNA form, the CDR3 reads TGTGCCAGCAGCTTGACAGGGGGTTCACCCCTCCACTTT. Amino acids: CASSLTGGSPLHF. The full variable domain, in which reference TRBV7-6 and TRBJ1-6 provide the parts outside the CDR3, is GAGVSQSPRYKVTKRGQDVALRCDPISGHVSLYWYRQALGQGPEFLTYFNYEAQQDKSGLPNDRFSAERPEGSISTLTIQRTEQRDSAMYRCASSLTGGSPLHFGNGTRLTVT.

This clone was seen a handful of times. The chain recombines TRBV3-1 (or the pseudogene TRBV3-2) with TRBJ1-6; 8 bases match TRBD1. V trimming: 4 bases; J trimming: 7 bases; junction bases outside the gene matches: 9. There are 16 residues in the CDR3. Germline lookup yields CDR1 LGHDT and CDR2 YNNKEL (reference sequence). This CDR3 reads CASSPHGQGENSPLHF. The CDR3 DNA is TGTGCCAGCAGCCCCCACGGACAGGGAGAAAATTCACCCCTCCACTTT.

The table lists this clone with a few counts. The CDR3: CASSLGATGGFYEQYF. The CDR3 coding sequence is TGTGCCAGCAGCTTGGGCGCGACAGGGGGCTTCTACGAGCAGTACTTC. The chain recombines TRBV5-4 with TRBJ2-7; 10 bases are shared with TRBD1. Unmatched junction bases numbered 6, after V lost 0 bases and J lost 3 bases. The CDR3 has 16 residues. Germline CDR1 and CDR2: SGHNT and YYREEE (reference sequence).